Sequencing of this T cell receptor (beta chain) was carried out in a study of regulatory T cells in long-lasting Graves disease (dated by TCRdb to the early 2020s). Context from the whole study: Newly diagnosed Graves' disease patients had taken antithyroid drugs for less than 3 months. This study used TCR sequencing and RNA sequencing of peripheral blood to compare persistent Graves' disease patients against newly diagnosed Graves' disease patients. The study was registered as a clinical trial and conducted in China. TCR sequencing covered 13 persistent and 20 newly diagnosed Graves' disease patients, 33 samples in total. Beyond this particular receptor, the publication reports: The authors noted that the small sample size was a limitation that may lower accuracy. Only the TCR beta chain was sequenced and analyzed. Persistent patients shared more public clonotypes among themselves (around 2,700) than newly diagnosed patients did (more than 950). Persistent Graves' disease patients showed lower TCR Shannon entropy and fewer highly expanded clones than newly diagnosed patients, suggesting clonal expansion. Peripheral blood alone was examined, since thyroid tissue, which constituted the primary lesion, could not be accessed. TRBV28, TRBJ1-2 and TRBJ2-5 were preferentially used in persistent disease, while TRBV20-1 and TRBJ2-1 were favored in newly diagnosed disease.

A remark on this clonotype: The antigen it recognizes is unknown. One base away lies a much larger clone, so this may be a sequencing read error. The CDR3 ends on some other residue instead of the conserved phenylalanine or tryptophan, so this is likely a read error.

The CDR3 has 13 residues if both end residues are counted. The sequence is cut down to CDR3 DNA, 39 bases in frame from base 1. The germline V gene provides CDR1 SGHRS and CDR2 YFSETQ. Germline trimming amounts to 3 bases on V and 4 bases on J, with 2 as the count of junction bases outside the gene matches. The receptor library was made with multiplex PCR. Instrument used: Illumina HiSeq 4000. iRepertoire HTBI primers and Arm-PCR amplification of CDR3 regions were used to construct TCR beta libraries. PCR products were gel purified before sequencing. Per the authors' processing: Gene usage analysis of CDR3 amino acid clonotypes relied on the roughly 60 TRBV and 13 to 15 TRBJ segments identified across samples. Filtered high-quality paired reads were merged into contigs using COPE and FqMerger. BLAST was used to align contigs to IMGT TRBV, TRBD and TRBJ reference genes, and CDR3 was defined according to IMGT. Any clonotype with a frequency above 0.1% was counted as a highly expanded clone. Shannon entropy served as the measure of repertoire diversity, while the Gini coefficient captured V-J evenness. A clonotype was considered public if more than one individual shared it. TCRdb ran its own pipeline on the public reads, namely fastp trimming at Q25 and MiXCR clone calling, and kept in-frame beta chains. Every entry covers one CDR3 protein and lists the most common genes and DNA from its rows. The V and J calls were determined by TCRdb, not by the authors. This sample holds fewer than 450,000 distinct CDR3 sequences; 15% were observed only once. The biggest ten clones account for around 7.6% of the sample.

Explained via the paper, the time point label denotes: newly diagnosed GD, antithyroid drugs for less than 3 months. For both TCR sequencing and RNA sequencing, RNA was extracted from PBMCs in TRIzol. The diagnosis of Graves' disease followed American Thyroid Association guidelines. The patients came from an endocrinology department in Xi'an, China. From each patient, roughly 9 milliliters of peripheral blood was collected into an EDTA anticoagulant tube. PBMCs were isolated by Ficoll Paque Plus density gradient separation without further T cell sorting. An Agilent 2100 Bioanalyzer and agarose gel were used to assess RNA quality, and a NanoDrop 2000 was used to measure RNA concentration. This sample also appeared in a second study, on T cells in Graves' hyperthyroidism and ophthalmopathy. The second study also describes: A patient counted as having stable Graves' hyperthyroidism if no progression to ophthalmopathy occurred over 18 months of follow-up. Hyperthyroidism patients were newly diagnosed, had a disease duration of under 2 months, and were aged 18 to 65 years. Any patient with an uncontrolled infection, another autoimmune disease, pregnancy or lactation was excluded. Clinical symptoms, serum thyroxine and TRAb, thyroid ultrasound, and orbital computed tomography formed the basis for the diagnoses. For the first round of RT-PCR on the TCR CDR3, the HTBI primer set was used together with the Qiagen OneStep RT-PCR kit. Most expanded thyroid clonotypes (frequency above 0.001) were also found in blood, which suggests that blood repertoires may mirror thyroid immune responses. A 13 V-J signature model separated ophthalmopathy from stable hyperthyroidism, with 87.88% sensitivity and approximately 81% specificity in cross-validation and 80%/75% in testing. In validation, the model predicted progression to ophthalmopathy a median of about 5.9 months before onset, with approximately 70% sensitivity and roughly 72% specificity. A discovery cohort of approximately 97 patients, roughly 43 with Graves' ophthalmopathy and approximately 60 with stable Graves' hyperthyroidism, was used to find distinguishing TCR V-J signatures. Prospective prediction of ophthalmopathy was tested in an independent validation cohort consisting of 18 to 20 hyperthyroidism patients and around 16 patients who later progressed to ophthalmopathy. The approximately 95 discovery patients were divided at random into training and test sets in a 7:3 ratio. The study also compared thyroid tissue and blood T-cell repertoires from 6 or 7 Graves' hyperthyroidism patients. After blood sampling, hyperthyroidism patients were treated with methimazole at a starting dose of 30 mg daily, and ophthalmopathy patients were treated with high-dose intravenous methylprednisolone. The libraries were constructed in a second round of multiplex PCR and then size-selected and purified. Paired-end sequencing of the libraries was performed with 100 bp reads on an Illumina HiSeq2000. Raw data were processed with SOAPnuke, discarding reads with adapters, uncalled bases, mean Phred below 15, or no exact constant-primer or identifier match. COPE v1.2.5 was used to merge the high-quality paired reads, and each unique nucleotide sequence was defined as a clonotype. Clonotypes were aligned to IMGT TRBV, TRBD and TRBJ reference segments using MiTCR v1.1. Only V-J combinations with frequency above 0.0001, covering 99% to 99.2% of repertoires, were analysed. A TCS score was defined as the ratio between F50 (clonal expansion) and ExV (chaos), using BLOSUM62-based TCRdist between CDR3 peptides within each V-J. Welch's t-statistics and random forest reduced some 510 V-J features to roughly 13, which were used in a naive Bayes classifier (R e1071). Sample size was not statistically predetermined, and blinding of investigators to group allocation was not performed. TCR Vbeta CDR3 sequencing of fewer than 150 peripheral blood samples (over 40 ophthalmopathy, about 74 hyperthyroidism and roughly 17 progressor patients) is reported in the paper.

The V and J segments used are TRBV5-1 and TRBJ2-3; TRBD1 fits 7 bases in the junction. Sequences were derived from peripheral blood mononuclear cells (PBMCs), sampled at new diagnosis, from a patient treated with antithyroid drugs. The sequence was collected from a woman aged 40 to 50 with Graves disease. Donor details come from another sample of the same person, matched by shared clones. The nucleotide sequence is TGCGCCAGCAGCTGGGGACAGTCAGATACGCAGTATCTT. This codes for CASSWGQSDTQYL.